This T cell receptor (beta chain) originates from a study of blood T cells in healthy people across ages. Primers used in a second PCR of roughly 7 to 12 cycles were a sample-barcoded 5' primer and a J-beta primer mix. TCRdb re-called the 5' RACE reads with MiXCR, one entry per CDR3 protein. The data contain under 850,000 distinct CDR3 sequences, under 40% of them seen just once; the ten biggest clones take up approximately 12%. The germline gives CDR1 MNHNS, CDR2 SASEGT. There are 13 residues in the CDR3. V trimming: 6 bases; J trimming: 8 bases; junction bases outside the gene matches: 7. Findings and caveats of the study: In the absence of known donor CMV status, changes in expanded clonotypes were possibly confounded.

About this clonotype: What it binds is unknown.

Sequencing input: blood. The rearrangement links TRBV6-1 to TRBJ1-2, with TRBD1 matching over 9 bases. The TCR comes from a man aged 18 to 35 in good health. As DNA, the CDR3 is TGTGCCAGCAGAGCACAGGGGGCTCGGGGCTACACCTTC. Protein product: CASRAQGARGYTF.